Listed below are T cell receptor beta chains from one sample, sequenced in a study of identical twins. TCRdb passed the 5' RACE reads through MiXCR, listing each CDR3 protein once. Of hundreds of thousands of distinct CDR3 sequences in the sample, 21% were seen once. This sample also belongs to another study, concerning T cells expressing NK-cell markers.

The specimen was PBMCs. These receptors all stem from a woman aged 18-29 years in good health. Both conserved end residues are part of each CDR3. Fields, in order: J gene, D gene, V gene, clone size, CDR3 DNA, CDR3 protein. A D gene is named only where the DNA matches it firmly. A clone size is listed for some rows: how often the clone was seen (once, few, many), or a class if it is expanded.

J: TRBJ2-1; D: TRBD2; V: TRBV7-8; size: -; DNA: TGTGCCAGCAGCTTTACTAGCAGCGTAGTCGGGCGGGGGAATGAGCAGTTCTTC; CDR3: CASSFTSSVVGRGNEQFF
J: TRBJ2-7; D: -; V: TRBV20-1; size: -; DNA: TGCAGTGCTATCCCAGGCGCTTCCTACGAGCAGTACTTC; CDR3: CSAIPGASYEQYF
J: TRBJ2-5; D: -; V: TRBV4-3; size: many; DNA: TGCGCCAGCAGCCAAGATCTGGAAGAGACCCAGTACTTC; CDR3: CASSQDLEETQYF
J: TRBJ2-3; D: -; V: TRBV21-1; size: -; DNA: TGTGCCAGCAGCAAAAAAAAGTCGGTTGGCCGCCCAGATACGCAGTATTTT; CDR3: CASSKKKSVGRPDTQYF
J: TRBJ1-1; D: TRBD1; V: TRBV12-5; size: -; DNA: TGTGCTAGTGGTGTCAGGGGGCTGGACACTGAAGCTTTCTTT; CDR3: CASGVRGLDTEAFF
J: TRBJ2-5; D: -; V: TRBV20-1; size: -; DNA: TGCAGTGCTCGAAAACCGGGACACCAAGAGACCCAGTACTTC; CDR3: CSARKPGHQETQYF
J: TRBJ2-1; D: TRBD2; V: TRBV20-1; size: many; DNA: TGCAGTGCCATGGGGCGGGAGCACTACAATGAGCAGTTCTTC; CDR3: CSAMGREHYNEQFF
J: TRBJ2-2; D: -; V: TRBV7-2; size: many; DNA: TGTGCCAGCTCTGACGTGTTAGCGGACACCGGGGAGCTGTTTTTT; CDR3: CASSDVLADTGELFF
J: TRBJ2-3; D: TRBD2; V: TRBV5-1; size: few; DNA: TGCGCCAGCAGCTTTCAGCGGGGAGCTGGCACAGATACGCAGTATTTT; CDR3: CASSFQRGAGTDTQYF
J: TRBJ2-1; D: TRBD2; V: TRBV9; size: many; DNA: TGTGCCAGCAGCGCTCGACTAGCGGCCAATGAGCAGTTCTTC; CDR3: CASSARLAANEQFF
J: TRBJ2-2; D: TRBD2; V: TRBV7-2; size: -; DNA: TGTGCCAGCAGCCCGTTGGCCCTAGCGGGAAGGACCGGGGAGCTGTTTTTT; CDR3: CASSPLALAGRTGELFF
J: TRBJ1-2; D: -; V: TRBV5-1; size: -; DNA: TGCGCCAGCAGCTTGGGCTGGGGGCGGGATGGCTACACCTTC; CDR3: CASSLGWGRDGYTF
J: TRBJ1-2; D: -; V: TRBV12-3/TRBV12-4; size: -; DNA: TGTGCCAGCAGTCTCCAACGGGGATCCTATGGCTACACCTTC; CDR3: CASSLQRGSYGYTF
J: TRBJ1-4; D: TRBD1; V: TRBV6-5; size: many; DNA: TGTGCCAGCAGTTACGGCCCCAGGGGGCAAGGGGAAAAACTGTTTTTT; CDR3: CASSYGPRGQGEKLFF
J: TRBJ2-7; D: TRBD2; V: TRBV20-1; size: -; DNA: TGCAGTGCTAGTGAACTAGCGGGGGGAACCTACGAGCAGTACTTC; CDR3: CSASELAGGTYEQYF
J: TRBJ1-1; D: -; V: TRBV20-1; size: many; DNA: TGCAGTGCTAGCGGGGACGGCCAAGCTTTCTTT; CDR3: CSASGDGQAFF
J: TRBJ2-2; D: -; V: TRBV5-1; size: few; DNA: TGCGCCAGCAGCTTGGACGTGGCCTCGAACACCGGGGAGCTGTTTTTT; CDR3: CASSLDVASNTGELFF
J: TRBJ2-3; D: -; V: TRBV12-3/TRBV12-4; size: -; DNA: TGTGCCAGCAGTAAACGCAGGGGAAGCACAGATACGCAGTATTTT; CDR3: CASSKRRGSTDTQYF
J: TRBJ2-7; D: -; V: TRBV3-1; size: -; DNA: TGTGCCAGCAGCCAAGGACCGGGATACGGGCCTTACGAGCAGTACTTC; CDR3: CASSQGPGYGPYEQYF
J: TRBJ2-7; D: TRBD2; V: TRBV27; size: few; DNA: TGTGCCAGCAGTTTCACCGGACTAGTGGGGCGGTTGGAGCAGTACTTC; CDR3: CASSFTGLVGRLEQYF
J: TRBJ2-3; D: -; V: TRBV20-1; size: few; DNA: TGCAGTGCTCGGATAGACGTAGATACGCAGTATTTT; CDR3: CSARIDVDTQYF
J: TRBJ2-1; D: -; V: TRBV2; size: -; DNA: TGTGCCAGCAGTGGCCCGGGGGTTCTGAGGAACAATGAGCAGTTCTTC; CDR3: CASSGPGVLRNNEQFF
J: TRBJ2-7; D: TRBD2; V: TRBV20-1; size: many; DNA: TGCAGTGCTTCGTCTATAGCGGGAGTAAGTGACGAGCAGTACTTC; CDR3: CSASSIAGVSDEQYF
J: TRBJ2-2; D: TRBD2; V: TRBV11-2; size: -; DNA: TGTGCCAGCAGCTTACAGGCCTCTAGCGGGAAAAACACCGGGGAGCTGTTTTTT; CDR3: CASSLQASSGKNTGELFF
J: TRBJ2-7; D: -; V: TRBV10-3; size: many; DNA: TGTGCCATCAGTGGCTCGGGATCCTACGAGCAGTACTTC; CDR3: CAISGSGSYEQYF
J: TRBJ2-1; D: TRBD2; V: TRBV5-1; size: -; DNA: TGCGCCAGCAGCTTAAATGTCCGGGGGGTGCAGTTCTTC; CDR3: CASSLNVRGVQFF
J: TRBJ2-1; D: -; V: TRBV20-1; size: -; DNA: TGCAGTGCAGGGGGCAGGGGGGATGAGCAGTTCTTC; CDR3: CSAGGRGDEQFF
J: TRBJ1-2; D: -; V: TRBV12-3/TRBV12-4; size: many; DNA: TGTGCCAGCAGTTTAGCGGGGGAAGGCTACACCTTC; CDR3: CASSLAGEGYTF
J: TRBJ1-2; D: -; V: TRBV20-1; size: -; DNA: TGCAGTGCTGGGGACAAGGGGTATGGCTACACCTTC; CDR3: CSAGDKGYGYTF
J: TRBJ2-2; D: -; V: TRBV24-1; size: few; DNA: TGTGCCACCGGACACGGGAACACCGGGGAGCTGTTTTTT; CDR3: CATGHGNTGELFF
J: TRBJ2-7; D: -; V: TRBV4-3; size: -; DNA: TGCGCCAGCAGCCAAGAAGTCGCCAGCTATTACGAGCAGTACTTC; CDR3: CASSQEVASYYEQYF
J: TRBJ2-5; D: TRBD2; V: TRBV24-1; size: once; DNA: TGTGCCACCAGTGATTGGGGACTAGCGGGAGAGACCCAGTACTTC; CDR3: CATSDWGLAGETQYF
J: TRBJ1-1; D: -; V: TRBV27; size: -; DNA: TGTGCCAGCAGTTTTACCCCGAGGAACACTGAAGCTTTCTTT; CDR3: CASSFTPRNTEAFF
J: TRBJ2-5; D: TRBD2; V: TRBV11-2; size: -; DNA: TGTGCCAGCAGCCCCACCCGACTAGCGGGGGGGGAGACCCAGTACTTC; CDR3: CASSPTRLAGGETQYF
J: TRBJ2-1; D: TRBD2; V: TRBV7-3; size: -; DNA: TGTGCCAGCAGCTTTAGCGGGGGGGGCCGGAATGAGCAGTTCTTC; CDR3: CASSFSGGGRNEQFF
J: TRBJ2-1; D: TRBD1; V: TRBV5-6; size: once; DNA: TGTGCCAGCAGCCACGGGACAGGGCAGGAGCAGTTCTTC; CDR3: CASSHGTGQEQFF
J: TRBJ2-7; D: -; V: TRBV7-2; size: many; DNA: TGTGCCAGCAGCTTAAACGGGCCCTACGAGCAGTACTTC; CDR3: CASSLNGPYEQYF
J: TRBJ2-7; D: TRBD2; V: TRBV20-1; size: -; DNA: TGCAGTGCTACAGGACTAGCGGGGACCTACGAGCAGTACTTC; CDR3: CSATGLAGTYEQYF
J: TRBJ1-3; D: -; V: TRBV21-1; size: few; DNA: TGTGCCAGCAGCAAGGAGGAGGGATTTGGAAACACCATATATTTT; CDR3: CASSKEEGFGNTIYF
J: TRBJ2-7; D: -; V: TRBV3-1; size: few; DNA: TGTGCCAGCAGCCAAGATGGACGCAGCGAGCAGTACTTC; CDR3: CASSQDGRSEQYF